This T cell receptor beta chain came from a study of blood T cells in healthy people across ages. The length of the CDR3 is 15 residues. The V end lost 2 bases, the J end lost 4 bases, and 12 bases lay between the germline ends. CDR1 and CDR2 from the germline V gene are SGHRS and YFSETQ. Together with a sample-barcoded 5' primer, a J-beta primer mix was included in a second PCR lasting about 7 to 12 cycles. TCRdb ran MiXCR on the 5' RACE reads and lists one entry per CDR3 protein. The sample records 1 million or so distinct CDR3 sequences, 40% to 45% being singletons. V and J are TRBV5-1 and TRBJ2-2; TRBD1 is a possible D gene (6 bases). This TCR was recovered from a woman aged 60-75 years in good health. Sequencing was done on a sample of blood. The CDR3 nucleotides read TGCGCCAGCAGCTTACAGGGAAGGGGCACCGGGGAGCTGTTTTTT. Translating gives CASSLQGRGTGELFF.